The present entry profiles one T cell receptor (beta chain) with its context. This record comes from a study of blood T cell repertoires in COVID-19. In the study overall: Nucleic acid was either cDNA or gDNA, and it came from T cells, B-cell-depleted T cells, or PBMCs.

Original processing notes: For nucleated cells, counts were estimated from reference gene primer amplification. Sequencing was performed with immunoSEQ multiplex PCR; in TCRdb, only in-frame clones are kept and a portion is missing. V, J and clone size are taken as reported in that table, and D and trimming were inferred from the DNA itself. The data hold about 45,000 clones, with approximately 86% observed a single time. Germline V gives CDR1 SGHDN, CDR2 FVKESK. CDR3 length: 15 residues. Trimming cost V 4 bases and J 8 bases; bases outside gene matches: 13. Material for sequencing was peripheral blood. This TCR was sampled from a woman of 80 years or more with acute or convalescent COVID-19. The V and J genes are TRBV14 and TRBJ2-7; 8 bases match TRBD1. CDR3 nucleotide sequence: TGTGCCAGCAGCCTCCAAACAGGGGGGTTCGGGCAGCAGTACTTC. Translating gives CASSLQTGGFGQQYF.